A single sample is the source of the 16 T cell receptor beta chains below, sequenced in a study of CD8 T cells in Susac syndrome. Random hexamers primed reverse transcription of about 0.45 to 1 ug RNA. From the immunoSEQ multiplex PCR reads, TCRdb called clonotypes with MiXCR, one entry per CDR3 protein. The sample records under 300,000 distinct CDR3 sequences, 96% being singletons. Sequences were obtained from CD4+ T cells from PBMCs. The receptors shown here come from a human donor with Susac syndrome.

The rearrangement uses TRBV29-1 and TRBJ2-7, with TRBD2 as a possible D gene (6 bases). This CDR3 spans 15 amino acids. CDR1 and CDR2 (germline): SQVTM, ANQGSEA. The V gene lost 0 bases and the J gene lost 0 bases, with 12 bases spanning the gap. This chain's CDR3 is CSVEDRGRSSYEQYF. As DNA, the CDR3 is TGCAGCGTTGAAGATCGTGGGAGGAGCTCCTACGAGCAGTACTTC.

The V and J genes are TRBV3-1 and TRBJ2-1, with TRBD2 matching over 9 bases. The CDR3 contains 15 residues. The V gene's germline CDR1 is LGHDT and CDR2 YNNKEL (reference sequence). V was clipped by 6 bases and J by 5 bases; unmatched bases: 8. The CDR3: CASRFLAGINNEQFF. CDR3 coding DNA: TGTGCCAGCAGGTTCCTAGCGGGAATCAACAATGAGCAGTTCTTC.

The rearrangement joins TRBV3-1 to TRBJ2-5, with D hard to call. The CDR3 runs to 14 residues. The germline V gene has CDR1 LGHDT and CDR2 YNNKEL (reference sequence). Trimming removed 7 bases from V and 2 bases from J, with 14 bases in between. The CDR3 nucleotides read TGTGCCAGCACTCCCCAGAGGACGCAAGAGACCCAGTACTTC. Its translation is CASTPQRTQETQYF.

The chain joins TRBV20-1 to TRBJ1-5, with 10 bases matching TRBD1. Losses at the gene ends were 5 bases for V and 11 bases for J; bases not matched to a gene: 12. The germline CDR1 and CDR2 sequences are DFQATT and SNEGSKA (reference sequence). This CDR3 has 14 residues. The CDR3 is CSAPIQGQGGTQHF. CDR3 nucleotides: TGCAGTGCTCCCATACAAGGACAGGGGGGGACCCAGCATTTT.

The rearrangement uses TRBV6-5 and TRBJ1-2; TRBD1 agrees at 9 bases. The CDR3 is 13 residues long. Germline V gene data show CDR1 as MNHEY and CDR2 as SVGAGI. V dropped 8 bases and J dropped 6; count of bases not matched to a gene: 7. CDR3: CASHRGLGDGYTF. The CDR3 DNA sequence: TGTGCCAGCCACAGGGGGCTAGGGGATGGCTACACCTTC.

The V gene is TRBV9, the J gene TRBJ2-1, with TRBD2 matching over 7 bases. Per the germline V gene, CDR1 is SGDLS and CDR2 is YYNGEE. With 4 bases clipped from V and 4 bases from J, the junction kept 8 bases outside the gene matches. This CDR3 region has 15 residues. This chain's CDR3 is CASSPGRASYNEQFF. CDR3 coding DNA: TGTGCCAGCAGCCCAGGGAGGGCGTCGTACAATGAGCAGTTCTTC.

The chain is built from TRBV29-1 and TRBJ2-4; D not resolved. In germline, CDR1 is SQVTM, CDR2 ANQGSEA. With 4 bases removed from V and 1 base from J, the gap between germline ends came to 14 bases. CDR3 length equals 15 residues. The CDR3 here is CSVGLATRAKNIQYF. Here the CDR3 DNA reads TGCAGCGTTGGCTTAGCCACCAGGGCCAAAAACATTCAGTACTTC.

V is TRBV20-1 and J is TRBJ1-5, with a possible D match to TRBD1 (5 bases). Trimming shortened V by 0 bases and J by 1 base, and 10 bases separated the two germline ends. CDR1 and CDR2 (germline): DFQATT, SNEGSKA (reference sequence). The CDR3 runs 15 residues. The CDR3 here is CSARDWGVSNQPQHF. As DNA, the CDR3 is TGCAGTGCTAGAGATTGGGGGGTGAGCAATCAGCCCCAGCATTTT.

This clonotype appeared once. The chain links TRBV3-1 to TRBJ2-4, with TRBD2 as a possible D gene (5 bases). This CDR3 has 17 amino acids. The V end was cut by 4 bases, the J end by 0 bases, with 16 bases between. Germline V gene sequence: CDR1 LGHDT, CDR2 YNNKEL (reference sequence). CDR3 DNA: TGTGCCAGCAGCCCCTCTCGAGGGAACCTAGCCAAAAACATTCAGTACTTC. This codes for CASSPSRGNLAKNIQYF.

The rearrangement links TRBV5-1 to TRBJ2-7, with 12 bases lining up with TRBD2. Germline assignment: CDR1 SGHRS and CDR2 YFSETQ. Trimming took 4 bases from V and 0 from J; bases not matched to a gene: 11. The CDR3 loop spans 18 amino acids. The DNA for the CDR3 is TGCGCCAGCAGCCTGGAACGGACTAGCGGGGCTGGCTCCTACGAGCAGTACTTC. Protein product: CASSLERTSGAGSYEQYF.

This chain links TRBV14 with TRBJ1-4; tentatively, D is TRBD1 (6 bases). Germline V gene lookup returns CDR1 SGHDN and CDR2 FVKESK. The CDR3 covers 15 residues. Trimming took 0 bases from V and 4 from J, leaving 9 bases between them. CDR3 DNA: TGTGCCAGCAGCCAAGATTGGGGGCTTAATGAAAAACTGTTTTTT. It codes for CASSQDWGLNEKLFF. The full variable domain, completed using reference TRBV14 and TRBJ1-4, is EAGVTQFPSHSVIEKGQTVTLRCDPISGHDNLYWYRRVMGKEIKFLLHFVKESKQDESGMPNNRFLAERTGGTYSTLKVQPAELEDSGVYFCASSQDWGLNEKLFFGSGTQLSVL.

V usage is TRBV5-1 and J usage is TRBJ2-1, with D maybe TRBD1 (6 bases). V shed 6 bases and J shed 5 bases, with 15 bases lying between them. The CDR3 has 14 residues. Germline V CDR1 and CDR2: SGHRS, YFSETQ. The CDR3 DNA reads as TGCGCCAGCAACCGGGACACGGACAACAATGAGCAGTTCTTC. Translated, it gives CASNRDTDNNEQFF.

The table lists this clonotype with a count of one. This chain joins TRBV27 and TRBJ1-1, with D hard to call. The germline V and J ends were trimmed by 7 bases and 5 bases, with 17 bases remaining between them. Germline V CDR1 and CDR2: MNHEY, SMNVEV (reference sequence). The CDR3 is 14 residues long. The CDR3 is CASNRRAGITEAFF. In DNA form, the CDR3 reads TGTGCCAGCAACCGACGGGCAGGCATAACTGAAGCTTTCTTT.

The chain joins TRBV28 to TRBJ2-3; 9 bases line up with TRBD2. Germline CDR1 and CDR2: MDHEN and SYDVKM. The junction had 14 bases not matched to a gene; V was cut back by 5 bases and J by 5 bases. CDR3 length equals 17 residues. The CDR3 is CASSRGRGEREEDTQYF. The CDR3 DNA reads TGTGCCAGCAGTCGGGGGCGGGGCGAGCGGGAGGAAGATACGCAGTATTTT. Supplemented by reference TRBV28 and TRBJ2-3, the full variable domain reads DVKVTQSSRYLVKRTGEKVFLECVQDMDHENMFWYRQDPGLGLRLIYFSYDVKMKEKGDIPEGYSVSREKKERFSLILESASTNQTSMYLCASSRGRGEREEDTQYFGPGTRLTVL.

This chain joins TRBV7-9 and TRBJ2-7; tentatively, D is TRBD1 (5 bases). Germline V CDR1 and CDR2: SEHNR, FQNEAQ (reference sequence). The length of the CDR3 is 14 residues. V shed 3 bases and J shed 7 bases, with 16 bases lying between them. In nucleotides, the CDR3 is TGTGCCAGCAGCTTCGCGAATCAGGGTGGTGAGCAGTACTTC. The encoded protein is CASSFANQGGEQYF.

The CDR3 DNA reads TGTGCCAGCTCGCGGGAGGATTTCAATGAGCAGTTCTTC. Residues: CASSREDFNEQFF. The chain links TRBV6-2 or TRBV6-3 to TRBJ2-1; TRBD2 matches at 8 bases. The V gene end was trimmed by 8 bases and the J gene end by 6 bases; junction bases not matched to a gene: 6. The CDR3 spans 13 residues. Germline-derived CDR1 and CDR2 are MNHEY and SVGEGT.